The TCR beta chain described here comes from a study of T cell responses to AZD1222 COVID-19 vaccine. Sequenced by immunoSEQ multiplex PCR; TCRdb stores in-frame clones only, minus some. Seen here are fewer than 150,000 clones, around nine tenths observed once, and the top ten hold nearly 4.5%. The V end lost 6 bases, the J end lost 8 bases, and 16 bases lay between the germline ends. The germline gives CDR1 MNHEY, CDR2 SVGAGI. This CDR3 is 14 amino acids long. Broader study findings: The reported proportion of spike-specific TCRs targeting unmutated variant regions was nearly half. Repertoires in all cases were sampled only once the peak T cell response had passed. At baseline, seropositivity was found in only five or six AZD1222 recipients.

Comments on this clone: Its antigen remains unknown.

The chain couples TRBV6-5 to TRBJ1-4; TRBD1 might be the D (5 bases). The sequencing here drew on peripheral blood, taken on day 0 of AZD1222 vaccination. The receptor's source is an adult in good health. The CDR3: CASRPGLGPEKLFF. The CDR3 DNA reads TGTGCCAGCAGACCGGGACTAGGCCCGGAAAAACTGTTTTTT.